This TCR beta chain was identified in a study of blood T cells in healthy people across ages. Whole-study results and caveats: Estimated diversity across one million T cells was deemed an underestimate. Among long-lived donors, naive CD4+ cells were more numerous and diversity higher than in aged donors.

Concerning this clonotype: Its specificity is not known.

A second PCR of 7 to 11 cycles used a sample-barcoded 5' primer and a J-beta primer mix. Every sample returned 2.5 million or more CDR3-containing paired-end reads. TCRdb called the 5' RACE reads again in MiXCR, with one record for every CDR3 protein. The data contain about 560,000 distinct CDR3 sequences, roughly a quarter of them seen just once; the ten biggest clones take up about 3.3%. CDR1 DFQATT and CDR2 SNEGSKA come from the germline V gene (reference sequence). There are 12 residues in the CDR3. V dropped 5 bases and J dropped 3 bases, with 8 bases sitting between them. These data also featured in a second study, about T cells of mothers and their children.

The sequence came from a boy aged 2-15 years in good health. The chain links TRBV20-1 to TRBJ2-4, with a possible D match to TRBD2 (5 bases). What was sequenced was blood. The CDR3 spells CSAGSDKNIQYF. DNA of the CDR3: TGCAGTGCTGGTAGCGACAAAAACATTCAGTACTTC.